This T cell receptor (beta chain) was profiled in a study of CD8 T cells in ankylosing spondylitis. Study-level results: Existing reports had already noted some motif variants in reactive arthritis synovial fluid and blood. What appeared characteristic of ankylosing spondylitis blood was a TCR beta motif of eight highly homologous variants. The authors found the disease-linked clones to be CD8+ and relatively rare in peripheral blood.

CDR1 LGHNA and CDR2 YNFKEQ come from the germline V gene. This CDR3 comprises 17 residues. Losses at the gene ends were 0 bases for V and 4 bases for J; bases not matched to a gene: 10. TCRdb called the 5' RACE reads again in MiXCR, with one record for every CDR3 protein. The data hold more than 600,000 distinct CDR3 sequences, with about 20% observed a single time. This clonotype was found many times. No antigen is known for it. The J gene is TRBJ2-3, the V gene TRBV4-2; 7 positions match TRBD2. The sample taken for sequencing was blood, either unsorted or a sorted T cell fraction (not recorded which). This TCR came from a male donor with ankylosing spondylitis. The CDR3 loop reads CASSQEEGGSGADTQYF. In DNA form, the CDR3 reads TGTGCCAGCAGCCAAGAGGAGGGCGGGAGCGGGGCAGATACGCAGTATTTT.